Listed here are 2 T cell receptor beta chains from one sample, sequenced in a study of blood T cell repertoires in COVID-19. Sequencing used immunoSEQ multiplex PCR; TCRdb keeps in-frame clones, though not all of them. The data contain roughly 180,000 clones, 86% of them seen just once; the ten biggest clones take up around 8.6%. The sequenced sample was PBMCs or T cells enriched from blood (not recorded which). These receptors were collected from a young woman who had recovered from COVID-19.

The chain couples TRBV28 to TRBJ2-7; 7 positions agree with TRBD2. The CDR3 covers 14 residues. V gave up 5 bases and J gave up 7 bases; unmatched junction bases: 11. Germline values: CDR1 MDHEN, CDR2 SYDVKM. Here the CDR3 DNA reads TGTGCCAGCAGTACCGGGACGGGGGGTCTAGAGCAGTACTTC. It encodes CASSTGTGGLEQYF.

This clone came up once. V is TRBV3-1 (or the pseudogene TRBV3-2) and J is TRBJ1-1; maybe TRBD1 (6 bases). CDR3 size: 13 residues. Deletions cut 1 base from V and 8 bases from J, with 11 bases between. Germline CDR1 and CDR2: LGHDT and YNNKEL (reference sequence). In DNA, the CDR3 is TGTGCCAGCAGCCAAGGACAGGTAACCGAAGCTTTCTTT. Translation: CASSQGQVTEAFF.